Listed here is a single TCR beta chain. Its target is unknown. This sample is part of a study of cytomegalovirus exposure and HLA in healthy donors. Background on the study: HLA-typed donors contributed about 85 million unique TCRs, which were held in an early data release.

General study results and limits: Later analysis identified about 18,000 TCR beta sequences associated with HLA alleles, using a false discovery rate threshold of 0.05. In an earlier analysis, productive rearrangement rates for most beta V segments clustered near 87% or 30%. TCR beta chains numbering 164 were designated cytomegalovirus-associated.

Per germline, CDR1 LNHDA and CDR2 SQIVND (reference sequence). V was pared by 5 bases and J by 3 bases, with 6 bases of the junction left unmatched. This CDR3 is built from 15 residues. Vbeta (60) and Jbeta (13) primers were used in the PCR. Method: immunoSEQ multiplex PCR; TCRdb's copy keeps in-frame clones and lacks some. The sample comprises approximately 170,000 clones, about 85% of which are singletons, and 1% rests with the top ten. V is TRBV19 and J is TRBJ1-1, with TRBD1 matching 10 bases. This clonotype was obtained from a boy aged 2 to 10 in good health and CMV-seronegative. The source material was PBMCs. As DNA, the CDR3 is TGTGCCAGTAGTTCGGCCGGGACAGGGGACACTGAAGCTTTCTTT. Translated, it gives CASSSAGTGDTEAFF.